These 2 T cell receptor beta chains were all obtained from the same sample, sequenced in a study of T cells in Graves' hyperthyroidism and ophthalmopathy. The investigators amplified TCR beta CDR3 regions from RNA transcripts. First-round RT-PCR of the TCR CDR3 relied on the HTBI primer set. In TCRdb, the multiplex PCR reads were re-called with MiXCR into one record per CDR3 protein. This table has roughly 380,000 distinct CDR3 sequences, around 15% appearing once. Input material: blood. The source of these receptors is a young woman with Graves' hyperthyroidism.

The CDR3 DNA reads as TGCGCCAGCCGCCCTGAGGGGCCTGGCTACACCTTC. Protein: CASRPEGPGYTF. The rearrangement joins TRBV5-1 to TRBJ1-2, with D perhaps TRBD1 (5 bases). CDR1 and CDR2 from the germline V gene are SGHRS and YFSETQ. Trimming removed 7 bases from V and 7 bases from J, with 14 bases in between. The CDR3 spans 12 residues.

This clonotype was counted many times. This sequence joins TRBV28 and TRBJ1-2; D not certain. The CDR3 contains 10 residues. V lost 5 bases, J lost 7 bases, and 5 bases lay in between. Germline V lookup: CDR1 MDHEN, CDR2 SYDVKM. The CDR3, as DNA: TGTGCCAGCAGTGGGGTTGGCTACACCTTC. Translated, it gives CASSGVGYTF.